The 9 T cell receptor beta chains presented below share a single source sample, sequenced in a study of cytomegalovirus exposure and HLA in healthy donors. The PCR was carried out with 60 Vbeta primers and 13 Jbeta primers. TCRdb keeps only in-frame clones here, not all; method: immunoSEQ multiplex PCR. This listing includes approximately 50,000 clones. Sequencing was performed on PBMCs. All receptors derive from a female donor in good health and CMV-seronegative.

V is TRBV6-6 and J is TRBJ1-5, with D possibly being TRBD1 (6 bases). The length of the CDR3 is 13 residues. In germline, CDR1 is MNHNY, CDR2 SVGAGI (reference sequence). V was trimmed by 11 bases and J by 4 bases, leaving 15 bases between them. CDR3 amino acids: CAGHRESNQPQHF. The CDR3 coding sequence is TGTGCCGGACACAGGGAATCAAATCAGCCCCAGCATTTT.

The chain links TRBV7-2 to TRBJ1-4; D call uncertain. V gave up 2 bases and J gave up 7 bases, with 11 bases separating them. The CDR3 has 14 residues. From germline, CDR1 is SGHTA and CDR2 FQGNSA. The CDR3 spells CASSLSGNGEKLFF. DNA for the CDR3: TGTGCCAGCAGCTTATCGGGTAACGGTGAAAAACTGTTTTTT.

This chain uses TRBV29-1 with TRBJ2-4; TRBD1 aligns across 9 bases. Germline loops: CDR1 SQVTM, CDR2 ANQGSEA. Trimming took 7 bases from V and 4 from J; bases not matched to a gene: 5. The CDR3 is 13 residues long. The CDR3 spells CSAFGQGKNIQYF. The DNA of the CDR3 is TGCAGCGCCTTTGGACAGGGGAAAAACATTCAGTACTTC. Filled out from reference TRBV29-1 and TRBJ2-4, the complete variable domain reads SAVISQKPSRDICQRGTSLTIQCQVDSQVTMMFWYRQQPGQSLTLIATANQGSEATYESGFVIDKFPISRPNLTFSTLTVSNMSPEDSSIYLCSAFGQGKNIQYFGAGTRLSVL.

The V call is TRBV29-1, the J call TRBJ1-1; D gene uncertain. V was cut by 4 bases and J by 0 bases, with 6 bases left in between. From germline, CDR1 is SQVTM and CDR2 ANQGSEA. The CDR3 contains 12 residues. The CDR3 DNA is TGCAGCGTTGTCGGGGTGAACACTGAAGCTTTCTTT. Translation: CSVVGVNTEAFF. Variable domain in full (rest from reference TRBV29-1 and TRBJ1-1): SAVISQKPSRDICQRGTSLTIQCQVDSQVTMMFWYRQQPGQSLTLIATANQGSEATYESGFVIDKFPISRPNLTFSTLTVSNMSPEDSSIYLCSVVGVNTEAFFGQGTRLTVV.

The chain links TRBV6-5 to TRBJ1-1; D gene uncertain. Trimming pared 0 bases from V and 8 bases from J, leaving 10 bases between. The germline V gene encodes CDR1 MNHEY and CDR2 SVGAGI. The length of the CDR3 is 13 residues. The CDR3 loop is CASSYSSPGEAFF. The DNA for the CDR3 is TGTGCCAGCAGTTACTCGAGCCCGGGGGAAGCTTTCTTT.

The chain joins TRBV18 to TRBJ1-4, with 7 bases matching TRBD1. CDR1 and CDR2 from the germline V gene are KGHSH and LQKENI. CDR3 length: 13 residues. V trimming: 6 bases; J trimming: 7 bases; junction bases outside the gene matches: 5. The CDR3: CASSLGGGEKLFF. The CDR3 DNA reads TGTGCCAGCTCCTTAGGGGGCGGTGAAAAACTGTTTTTT.

The CDR3, as DNA: TGTGCCAGCAGCTTAGGGCTAGCGGGAAAAGAGACCCAGTACTTC. It specifies CASSLGLAGKETQYF. The chain has TRBV13 and TRBJ2-5; 9 bases align to TRBD2. Germline CDR1 reads PRHDT; CDR2 reads FYEKMQ (reference sequence). CDR3 length: 15 amino acids. The V and J ends lost 0 bases and 3 bases, in that order; junction bases with no gene match: 2.

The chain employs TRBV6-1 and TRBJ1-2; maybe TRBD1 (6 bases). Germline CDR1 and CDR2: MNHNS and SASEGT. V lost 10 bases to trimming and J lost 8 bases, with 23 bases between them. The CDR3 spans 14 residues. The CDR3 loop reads CATGQLARTNGYTF. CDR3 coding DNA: TGTGCCACCGGACAGCTGGCCCGTACCAACGGCTACACCTTC.

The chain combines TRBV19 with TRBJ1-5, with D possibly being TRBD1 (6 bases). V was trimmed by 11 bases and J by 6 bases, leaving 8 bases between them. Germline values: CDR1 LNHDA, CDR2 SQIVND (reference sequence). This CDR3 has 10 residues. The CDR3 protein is CAATGQPQHF. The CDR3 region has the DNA TGTGCCGCGACAGGTCAGCCCCAGCATTTT. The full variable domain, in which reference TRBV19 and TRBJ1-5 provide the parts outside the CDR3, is DGGITQSPKYLFRKEGQNVTLSCEQNLNHDAMYWYRQDPGQGLRLIYYSQIVNDFQKGDIAEGYSVSREKKESFPLTVTSAQKNPTAFYLCAATGQPQHFGDGTRLSIL.